Here is one T cell receptor beta chain with its context. The source of the sample is a study of cytomegalovirus exposure and HLA in healthy donors. The PCR contained 60 Vbeta and 13 Jbeta primers. The assay was immunoSEQ multiplex PCR, and TCRdb's table has in-frame clones only and misses some. Of 150,000 to 200,000 clones listed, 80% were seen once; the top ten hold 0.6% to 0.7%. The TCR sequence derives from a boy aged 5 to 17 in good health and CMV-seronegative. The sequencing input was PBMCs.

In DNA, the CDR3 is TGTGCCAGCAGCTTGGTTACCGGGACTAGCGGGATAAGACCTTGGGAGCAGTACTTC. Translating gives CASSLVTGTSGIRPWEQYF. The genes are TRBV5-6 and TRBJ2-7; TRBD2 aligns across 13 bases. CDR1 is SGHDT and CDR2 is YYEEEE in the germline V gene. The CDR3 extends over 19 amino acids. Trimming cost V 0 bases and J 7 bases; bases outside gene matches: 16.